This T cell receptor beta chain came from a study of blood T cells in healthy people across ages (dated by TCRdb to between 2015 and 2017). With regard to the full study: Template switching captured roughly one uniquely barcoded TCR beta cDNA molecule per two T cells in model experiments. Age-related changes in TCR beta repertoire diversity were measured in the study by deep sequencing normalized with unique cDNA molecular identifiers. The donors were split into four age groups: young (average about 16 years), middle-aged (about 40), aged (over 55) and long-lived (about 82). Donors of different ages were randomly distributed across sequencing lanes to avoid experimental bias. The study analyzed two additional independent replicas of 1 million unique cDNA reads from the same blood draw for two donors, one aged 18 to 30 and one aged 80 or older.

Library method: 5' RACE. The sequencer was an Illumina HiSeq 2500. The second PCR ran for roughly 6 to 11 cycles and used a J-beta primer mix along with a sample-barcoded 5' primer. A unique molecular identifier was introduced onto each TCR beta cDNA molecule by a template-switch 5' adaptor carrying 12 random nucleotides. Each sample yielded at least 3 million CDR3-containing paired-end reads. First-strand cDNA was synthesized from all RNA with the Mint cDNA synthesis kit, primed by a TRBC-specific oligonucleotide. Following uracil-DNA glycosylase treatment, a first 18-cycle PCR with universal primers M1SS and BC2_uni_R was performed on all cDNA. Turning to the authors' computational methods: For normalization, 1 million high-quality reads were randomly selected from each sample, with every read carrying a distinct molecular identifier. Instead of being binned into consensus sequences, reads with shared molecular identifiers were discarded. MiTCR, with a Q25 quality threshold and the strictest error-elimination algorithm, was used for CDR3 identification, clonotype clustering and error correction. A nonparametric unseen species model with Euler transformation was used to estimate a lower bound on total TCR beta diversity. TCRdb redid the processing of the public reads, applying fastp at Q25 and MiXCR, and retained in-frame beta chains. Entries are consolidated by CDR3 protein sequence, retaining the most common genes and DNA. Here the V and J calls rest on TCRdb's processing, not on the authors' analysis. The table for this sample lists some 640,000 distinct CDR3 sequences; about 52% of them were counted only once. About a third of the sample is held by the ten biggest clonotypes.

The V and J ends are trimmed by 3 bases and 3 bases, leaving 21 bases between them. In the germline V gene, CDR1 corresponds to MDHEN and CDR2 to SYDVKM. The CDR3 goes from the cysteine to the phenylalanine over 18 residues. The kept DNA is CDR3 alone, 54 bases in frame from the first base. Systemically healthy Caucasian individuals from Russia, 39 in total and aged about 6 to 95 years, were included as donors. Each donor gave roughly 9 milliliters of peripheral blood, drawn into EDTA-treated Vacutainer tubes. Ficoll-Paque density-gradient centrifugation was used to isolate PBMCs, with at least 7 million per sample. Total RNA was extracted from PBMCs with Trizol reagent, with at least 5 micrograms obtained per sample. For every donor, an aliquot of PBMCs went through flow cytometry to measure the percentages of naive CD45RAhigh/CD27high T cells. The table lists this clonotype with a few counts. The specificity of this receptor is unknown. Base qualities are missing; no much larger clone stands one base away.

Broader findings and caveats from the paper: Since profiling was done on bulk unsorted PBMCs, naive and antigen-experienced compartments could not be conclusively compared. Compared with the aged group, more naive CD4+ T cells, fewer expanded clones and increased TCR diversity were shown by the long-lived group, suggesting age selection. There was a strong correlation between observed TCR beta diversity and the percentage of naive T cells measured by flow cytometry. Estimates of total diversity from one million sequenced T cells were regarded as lower bounds and underestimates. Observed TCR beta diversity per million T cells fell roughly linearly with age, and a significant reduction was already apparent by age approximately 40. Because donor CMV infection status was unknown, age-related changes in expanded clonotypes were potentially confounded.

The chain is encoded by TRBV28 joined to TRBJ2-4; a weak D assignment points to TRBD2 (6 bases agree). The sample taken for sequencing was blood. The source of this sequence is a woman aged 60 to 75 in good health. The CDR3 corresponds to CASSLRPRRGGNKNIQYF. The DNA is TGTGCCAGCAGTTTGCGCCCCCGGAGGGGTGGAAACAAAAACATTCAGTACTTC.